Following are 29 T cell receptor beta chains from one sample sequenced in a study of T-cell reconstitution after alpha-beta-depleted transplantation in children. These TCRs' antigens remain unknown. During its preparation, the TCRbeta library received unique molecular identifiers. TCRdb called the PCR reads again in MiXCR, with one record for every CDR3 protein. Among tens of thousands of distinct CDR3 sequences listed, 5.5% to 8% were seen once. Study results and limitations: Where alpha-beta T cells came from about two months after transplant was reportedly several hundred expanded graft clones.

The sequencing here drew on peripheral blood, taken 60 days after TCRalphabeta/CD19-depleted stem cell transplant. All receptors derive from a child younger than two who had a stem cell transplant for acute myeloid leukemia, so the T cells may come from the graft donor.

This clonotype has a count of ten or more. The CDR3 here is CASSQEGLGELFF. The CDR3, as DNA: TGCGCCAGCAGCCAAGAAGGGCTCGGGGAGCTGTTTTTT. J is TRBJ2-2 and V is TRBV4-3; D is undetermined. Trimming removed 0 bases from V and 7 bases from J, with 6 bases in between. Germline CDR1 and CDR2: LGHNA and YSLEER. The CDR3 sequence is 13 residues long.

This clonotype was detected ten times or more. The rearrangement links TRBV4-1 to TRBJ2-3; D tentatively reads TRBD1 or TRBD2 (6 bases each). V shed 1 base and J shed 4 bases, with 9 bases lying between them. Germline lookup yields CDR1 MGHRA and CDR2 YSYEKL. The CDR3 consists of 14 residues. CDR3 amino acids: CASSQAGAADTQYF. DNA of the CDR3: TGCGCCAGCAGCCAAGCGGGGGCAGCAGATACGCAGTATTTT.

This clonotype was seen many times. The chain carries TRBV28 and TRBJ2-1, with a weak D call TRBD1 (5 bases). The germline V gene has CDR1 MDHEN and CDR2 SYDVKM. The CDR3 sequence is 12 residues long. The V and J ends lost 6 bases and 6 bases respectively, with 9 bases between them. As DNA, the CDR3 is TGTGCCAGCAGGCAGGGTAGCAATGAGCAGTTCTTC. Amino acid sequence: CASRQGSNEQFF.

The CDR3 DNA is TGTGCCAGTTTTCTTTATGCGACAGGGAAGAGCTACGAGCAGTACTTC. Protein sequence: CASFLYATGKSYEQYF. This chain connects TRBV19 to TRBJ2-7; 7 bases agree with TRBD1. The V and J ends lost 8 bases and 3 bases, in that order; junction bases with no gene match: 16. The CDR3 consists of 16 residues. Germline loops: CDR1 LNHDA, CDR2 SQIVND (reference sequence).

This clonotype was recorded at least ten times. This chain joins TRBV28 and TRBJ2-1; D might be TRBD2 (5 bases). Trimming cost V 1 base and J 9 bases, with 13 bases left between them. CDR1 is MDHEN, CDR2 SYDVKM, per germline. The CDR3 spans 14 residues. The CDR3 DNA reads TGTGCCAGCAGTTTATATACCGGCGCGGGTGAGCAGTTCTTC. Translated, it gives CASSLYTGAGEQFF. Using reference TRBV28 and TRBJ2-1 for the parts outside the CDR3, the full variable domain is DVKVTQSSRYLVKRTGEKVFLECVQDMDHENMFWYRQDPGLGLRLIYFSYDVKMKEKGDIPEGYSVSREKKERFSLILESASTNQTSMYLCASSLYTGAGEQFFGPGTRLTVL.

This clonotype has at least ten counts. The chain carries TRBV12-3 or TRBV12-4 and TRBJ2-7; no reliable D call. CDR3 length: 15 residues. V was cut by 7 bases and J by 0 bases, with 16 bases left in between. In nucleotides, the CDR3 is TGTGCCAGCAAGTCGACACTCCCGAGCTCCTACGAGCAGTACTTC. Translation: CASKSTLPSSYEQYF.

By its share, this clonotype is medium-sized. The CDR3 DNA reads TGTGCCACCAGTCGCAGCTATAGCAATCAGCCCCAGCATTTT. Its translation: CATSRSYSNQPQHF. The gene calls are TRBV24-1 and TRBJ1-5; D remains ambiguous. Looked up from germline, CDR1 is KGHDR and CDR2 is SFDVKD. There are 14 residues in the CDR3. The V and J ends lost 6 bases and 0 bases respectively, with 8 bases between them.

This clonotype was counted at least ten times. CDR3: CASSEIMNTEAFF. For the CDR3, the DNA is TGTGCCAGCAGTGAGATAATGAACACTGAAGCTTTCTTT. The chain employs TRBV6-1 and TRBJ1-1; D uncertain. The CDR3 runs to 13 residues. With 3 bases removed from V and 0 bases from J, the gap between germline ends came to 5 bases. Germline V gene sequence: CDR1 MNHNS, CDR2 SASEGT.

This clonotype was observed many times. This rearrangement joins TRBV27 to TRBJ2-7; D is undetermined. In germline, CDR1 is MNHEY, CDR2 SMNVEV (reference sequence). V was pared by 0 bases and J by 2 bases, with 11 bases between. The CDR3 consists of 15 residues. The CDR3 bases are TGTGCCAGCAGTTTATCAGCGAACGGCCCCTACGAGCAGTACTTC. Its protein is CASSLSANGPYEQYF.

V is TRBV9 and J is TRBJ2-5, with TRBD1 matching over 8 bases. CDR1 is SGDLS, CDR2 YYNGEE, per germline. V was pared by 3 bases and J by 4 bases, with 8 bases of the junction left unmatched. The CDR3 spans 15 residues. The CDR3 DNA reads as TGTGCCAGCAGCGGCAGAACAGGGGGACGAGAGACCCAGTACTTC. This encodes CASSGRTGGRETQYF.

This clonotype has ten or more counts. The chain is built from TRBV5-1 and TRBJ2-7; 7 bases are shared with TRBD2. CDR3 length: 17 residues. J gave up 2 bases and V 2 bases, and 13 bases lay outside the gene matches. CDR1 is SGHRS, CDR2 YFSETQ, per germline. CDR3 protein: CASSLISPSGTPYEQYF. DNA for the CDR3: TGCGCCAGCAGCTTAATCTCTCCCAGCGGGACCCCCTACGAGCAGTACTTC.

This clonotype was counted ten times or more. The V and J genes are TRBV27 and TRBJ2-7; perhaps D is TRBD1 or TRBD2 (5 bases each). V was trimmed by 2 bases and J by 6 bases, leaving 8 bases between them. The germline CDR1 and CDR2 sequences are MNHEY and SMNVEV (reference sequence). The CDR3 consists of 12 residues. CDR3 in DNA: TGTGCCAGCAGTTTAGTTGGGGGCGAGCAGTACTTC. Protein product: CASSLVGGEQYF.

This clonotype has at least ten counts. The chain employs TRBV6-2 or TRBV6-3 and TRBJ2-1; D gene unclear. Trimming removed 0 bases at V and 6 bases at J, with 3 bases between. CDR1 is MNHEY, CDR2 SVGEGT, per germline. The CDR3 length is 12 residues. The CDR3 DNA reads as TGTGCCAGCAGTTACTCGGTCAATGAGCAGTTCTTC. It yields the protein CASSYSVNEQFF.

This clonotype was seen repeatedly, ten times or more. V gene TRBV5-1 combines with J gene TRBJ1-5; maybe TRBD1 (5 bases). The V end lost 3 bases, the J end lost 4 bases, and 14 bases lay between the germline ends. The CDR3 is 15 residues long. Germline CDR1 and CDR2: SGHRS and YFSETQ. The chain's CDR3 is CASSSSPWGNQPQHF. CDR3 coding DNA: TGCGCCAGCAGCTCCAGCCCTTGGGGGAATCAGCCCCAGCATTTT.

The CDR3: CASSPEWATNEKLFF. DNA of the CDR3: TGTGCCAGCAGCCCGGAGTGGGCAACTAATGAAAAACTGTTTTTT. V is TRBV11-2 and J is TRBJ1-4; D gene unclear. This CDR3 contains 15 residues. Trimming cost V 5 bases and J 0 bases, with 10 bases left between them. CDR1 and CDR2 from the germline V gene are SGHAT and FQNNGV.

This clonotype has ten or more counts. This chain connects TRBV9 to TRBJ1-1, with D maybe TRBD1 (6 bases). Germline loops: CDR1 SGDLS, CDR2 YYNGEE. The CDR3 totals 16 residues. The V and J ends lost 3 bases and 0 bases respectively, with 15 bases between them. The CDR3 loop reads CASSAEDRAMNTEAFF. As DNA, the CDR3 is TGTGCCAGCAGCGCTGAGGACAGAGCCATGAACACTGAAGCTTTCTTT.

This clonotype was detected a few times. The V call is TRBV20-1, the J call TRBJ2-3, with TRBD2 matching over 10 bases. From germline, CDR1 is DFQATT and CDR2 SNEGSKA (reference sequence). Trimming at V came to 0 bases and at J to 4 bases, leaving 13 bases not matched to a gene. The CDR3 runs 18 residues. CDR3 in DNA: TGCAGTGCTAGAGAATTTCAGCGGGAGGGCCTATTCCCAGATACGCAGTATTTT. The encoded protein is CSAREFQREGLFPDTQYF.

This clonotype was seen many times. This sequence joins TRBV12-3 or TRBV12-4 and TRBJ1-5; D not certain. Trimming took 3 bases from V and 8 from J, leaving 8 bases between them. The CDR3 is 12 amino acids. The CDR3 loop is CASSFKLKPQHF. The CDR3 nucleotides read TGTGCCAGCAGTTTTAAGTTGAAGCCCCAGCATTTT.

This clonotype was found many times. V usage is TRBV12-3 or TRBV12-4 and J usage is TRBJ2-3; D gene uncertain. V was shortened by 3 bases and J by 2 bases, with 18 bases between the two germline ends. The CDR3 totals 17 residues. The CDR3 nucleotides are TGTGCCAGCAGTTTTCGGATGCGGTGGCCCACCACAGATACGCAGTATTTT. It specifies CASSFRMRWPTTDTQYF.

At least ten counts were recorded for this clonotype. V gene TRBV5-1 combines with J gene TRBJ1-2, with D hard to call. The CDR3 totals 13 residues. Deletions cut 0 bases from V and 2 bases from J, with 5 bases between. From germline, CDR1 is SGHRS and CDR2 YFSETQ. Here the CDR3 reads CASSLAGNYGYTF. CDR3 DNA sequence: TGCGCCAGCAGCTTGGCTGGGAACTATGGCTACACCTTC. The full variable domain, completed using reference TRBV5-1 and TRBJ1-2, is KAGVTQTPRYLIKTRGQQVTLSCSPISGHRSVSWYQQTPGQGLQFLFEYFSETQRNKGNFPGRFSGRQFSNSRSEMNVSTLELGDSALYLCASSLAGNYGYTFGSGTRLTVV.

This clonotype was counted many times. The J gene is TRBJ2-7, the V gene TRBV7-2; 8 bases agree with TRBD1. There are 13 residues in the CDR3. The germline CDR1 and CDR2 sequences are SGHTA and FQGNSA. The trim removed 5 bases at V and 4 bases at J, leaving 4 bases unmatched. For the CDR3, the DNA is TGTGCCAGCAGCCCAGGGGGCAGATACGAGCAGTACTTC. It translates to CASSPGGRYEQYF.

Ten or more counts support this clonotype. The CDR3: CASSLRDRVGPNTEAFF. In DNA, the CDR3 is TGTGCCAGTAGTTTACGGGACAGGGTAGGACCGAACACTGAAGCTTTCTTT. The rearrangement links TRBV19 to TRBJ1-1, with TRBD1 identical over 9 bases. This CDR3 has 17 amino acids. Germline V gene lookup returns CDR1 LNHDA and CDR2 SQIVND (reference sequence). Trimming cost V 5 bases and J 1 base; bases outside gene matches: 11.

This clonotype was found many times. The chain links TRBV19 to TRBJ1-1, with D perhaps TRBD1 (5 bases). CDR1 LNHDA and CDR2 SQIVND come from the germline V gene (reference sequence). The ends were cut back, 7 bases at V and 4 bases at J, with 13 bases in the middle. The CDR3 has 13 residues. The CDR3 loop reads CASKAGRPTEAFF. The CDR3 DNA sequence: TGTGCCAGTAAAGCAGGGAGACCCACTGAAGCTTTCTTT.

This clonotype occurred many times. DNA of the CDR3: TGTGCCAGCAGCGTAGGACTAGTCAAGAATGAGCAGTTCTTC. Its translation: CASSVGLVKNEQFF. The chain links TRBV9 to TRBJ2-1; tentative D call: TRBD2 (6 bases). The V end lost 0 bases, the J end lost 7 bases, and 11 bases lay between the germline ends. The CDR3 covers 14 residues. In germline, CDR1 is SGDLS, CDR2 YYNGEE.

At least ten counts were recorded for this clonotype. The CDR3 sequence: CATSDLTLGETQYF. The CDR3 DNA reads TGTGCCACCAGTGATTTGACCTTGGGAGAGACCCAGTACTTC. This chain uses TRBV24-1 with TRBJ2-5; D is undetermined. The CDR3 covers 14 residues. The germline V gene has CDR1 KGHDR and CDR2 SFDVKD. Trimming took off 0 bases at V and 4 bases at J, with 8 bases between the two ends.

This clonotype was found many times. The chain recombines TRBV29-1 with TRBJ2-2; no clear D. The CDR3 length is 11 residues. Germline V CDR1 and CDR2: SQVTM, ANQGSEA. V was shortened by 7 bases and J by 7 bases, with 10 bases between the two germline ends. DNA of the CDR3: TGCAGCGGACGTTACGACGGGGAGCTGTTTTTT. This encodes CSGRYDGELFF.

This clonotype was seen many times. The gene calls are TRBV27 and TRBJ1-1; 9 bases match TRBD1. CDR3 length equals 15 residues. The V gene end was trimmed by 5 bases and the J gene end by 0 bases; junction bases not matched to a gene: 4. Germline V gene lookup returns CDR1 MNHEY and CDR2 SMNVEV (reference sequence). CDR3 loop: CASSAGTGMNTEAFF. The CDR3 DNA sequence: TGTGCCAGCAGTGCTGGGACAGGGATGAACACTGAAGCTTTCTTT.

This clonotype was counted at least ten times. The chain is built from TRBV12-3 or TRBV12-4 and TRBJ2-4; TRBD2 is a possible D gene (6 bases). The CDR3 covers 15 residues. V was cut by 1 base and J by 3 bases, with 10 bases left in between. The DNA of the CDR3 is TGTGCCAGCAGTTTAGGGGGACTGGACAAAAACATTCAGTACTTC. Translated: CASSLGGLDKNIQYF.

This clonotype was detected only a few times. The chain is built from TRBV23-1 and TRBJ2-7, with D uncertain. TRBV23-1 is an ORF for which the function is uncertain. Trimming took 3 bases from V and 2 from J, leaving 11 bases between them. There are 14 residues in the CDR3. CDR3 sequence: CASSQTERAYEQYF. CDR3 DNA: TGCGCCAGCAGTCAGACGGAGAGAGCCTACGAGCAGTACTTC.